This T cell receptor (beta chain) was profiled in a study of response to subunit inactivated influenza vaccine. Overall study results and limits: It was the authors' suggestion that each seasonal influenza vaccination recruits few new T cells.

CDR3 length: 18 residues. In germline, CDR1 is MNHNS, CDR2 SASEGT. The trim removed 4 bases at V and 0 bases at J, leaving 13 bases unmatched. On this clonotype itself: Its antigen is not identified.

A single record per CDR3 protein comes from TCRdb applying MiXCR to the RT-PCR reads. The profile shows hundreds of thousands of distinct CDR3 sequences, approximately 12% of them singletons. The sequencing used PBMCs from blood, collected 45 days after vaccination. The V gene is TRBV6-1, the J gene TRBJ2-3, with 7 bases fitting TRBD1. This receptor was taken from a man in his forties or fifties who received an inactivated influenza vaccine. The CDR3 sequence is CASSGRDSVLTSTDTQYF. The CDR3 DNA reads TGTGCCAGCAGTGGCCGGGACAGTGTTCTGACTAGCACAGATACGCAGTATTTT.